This TCR beta chain is from a study of blood T cell repertoires in COVID-19. Study in general: Collection of acute and convalescent COVID-19 samples took place in the United States, Italy and Spain. T cells, B-cell-depleted T cells, or PBMCs supplied cDNA or gDNA.

In its sample, this clone was seen a few times. TCRdb keeps only in-frame clones here, not all; method: immunoSEQ multiplex PCR. The sample lists 150,000 to 200,000 clones; around 83% were seen once. The CDR3 is made up of 11 amino acids. V lost 8 bases to trimming and J lost 15 bases, with 19 bases between them. Germline V gives CDR1 SQVTM, CDR2 ANQGSEA. The receptor was derived from a man between 18 and 35 years old with acute or convalescent COVID-19. The sample comprised peripheral blood. The chain joins TRBV29-1 to TRBJ1-4; a possible D gene is TRBD1 (6 bases). The CDR3 loop is CSHLDGTMLFF. In DNA form, the CDR3 reads TGCAGCCACTTGGACGGGACAATGTTGTTTTTT.